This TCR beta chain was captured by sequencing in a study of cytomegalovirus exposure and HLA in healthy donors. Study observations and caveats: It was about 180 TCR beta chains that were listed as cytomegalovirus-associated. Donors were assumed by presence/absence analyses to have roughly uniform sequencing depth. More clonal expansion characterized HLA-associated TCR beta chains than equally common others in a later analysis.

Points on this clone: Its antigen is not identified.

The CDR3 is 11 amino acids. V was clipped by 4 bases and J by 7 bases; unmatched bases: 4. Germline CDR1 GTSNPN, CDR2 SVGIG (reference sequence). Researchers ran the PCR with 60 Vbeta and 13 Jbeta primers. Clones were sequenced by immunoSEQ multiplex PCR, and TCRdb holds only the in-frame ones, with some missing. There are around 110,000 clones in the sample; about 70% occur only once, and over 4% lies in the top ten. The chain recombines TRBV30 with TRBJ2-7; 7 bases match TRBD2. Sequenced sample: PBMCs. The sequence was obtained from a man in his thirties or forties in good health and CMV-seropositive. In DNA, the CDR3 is TGTGCCTGGACTCTCGGGGGGGAGCAGTACTTC. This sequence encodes CAWTLGGEQYF.